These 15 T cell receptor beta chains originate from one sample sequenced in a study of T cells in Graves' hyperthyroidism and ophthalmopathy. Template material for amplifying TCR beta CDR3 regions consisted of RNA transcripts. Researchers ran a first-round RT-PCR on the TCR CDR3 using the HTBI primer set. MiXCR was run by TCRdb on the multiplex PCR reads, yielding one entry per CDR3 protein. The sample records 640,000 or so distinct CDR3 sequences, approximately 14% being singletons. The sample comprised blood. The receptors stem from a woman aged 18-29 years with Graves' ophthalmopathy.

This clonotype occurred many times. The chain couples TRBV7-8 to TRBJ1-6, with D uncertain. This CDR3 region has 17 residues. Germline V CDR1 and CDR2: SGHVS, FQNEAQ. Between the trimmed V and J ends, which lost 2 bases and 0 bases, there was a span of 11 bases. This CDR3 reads CASSLITGGSYNSPLHF. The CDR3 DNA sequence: TGTGCCAGCAGCTTAATTACGGGCGGCTCCTATAATTCACCCCTCCACTTT.

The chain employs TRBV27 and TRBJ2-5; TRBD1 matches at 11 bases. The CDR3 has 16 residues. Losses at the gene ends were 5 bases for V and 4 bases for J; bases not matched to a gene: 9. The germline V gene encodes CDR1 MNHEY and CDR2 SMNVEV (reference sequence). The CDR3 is CASSPRTGGWAETQYF. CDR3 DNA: TGTGCCAGCAGTCCACGGACAGGGGGCTGGGCAGAGACCCAGTACTTC.

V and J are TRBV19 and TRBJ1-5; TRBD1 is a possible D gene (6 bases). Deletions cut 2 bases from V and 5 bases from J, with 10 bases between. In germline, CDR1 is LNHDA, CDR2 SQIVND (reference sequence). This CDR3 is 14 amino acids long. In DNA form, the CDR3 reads TGTGCCAGTAGTATACGGGACATTCATCAGCCCCAGCATTTT. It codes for CASSIRDIHQPQHF.

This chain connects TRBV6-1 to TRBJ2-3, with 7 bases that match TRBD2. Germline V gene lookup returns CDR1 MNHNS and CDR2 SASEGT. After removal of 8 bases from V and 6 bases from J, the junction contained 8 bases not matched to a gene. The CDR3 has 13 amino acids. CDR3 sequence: CASASGREDTQYF. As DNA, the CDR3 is TGTGCCAGCGCGTCGGGGAGGGAGGATACGCAGTATTTT.

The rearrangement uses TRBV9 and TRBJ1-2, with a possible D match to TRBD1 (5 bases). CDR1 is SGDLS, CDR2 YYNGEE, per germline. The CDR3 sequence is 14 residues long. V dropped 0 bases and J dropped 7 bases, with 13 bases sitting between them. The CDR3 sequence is CASSVVSGVRGYTF. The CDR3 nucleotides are TGTGCCAGCAGCGTAGTGTCGGGGGTTCGTGGCTACACCTTC.

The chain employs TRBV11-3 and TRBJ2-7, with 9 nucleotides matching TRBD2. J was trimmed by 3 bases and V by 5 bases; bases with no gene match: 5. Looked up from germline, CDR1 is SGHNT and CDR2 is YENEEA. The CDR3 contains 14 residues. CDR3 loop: CASSQETSGYEQYF. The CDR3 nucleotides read TGTGCCAGCAGCCAAGAGACTAGCGGCTACGAGCAGTACTTC. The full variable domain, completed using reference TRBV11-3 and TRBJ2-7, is EAGVVQSPRYKIIEKKQPVAFWCNPISGHNTLYWYLQNLGQGPELLIRYENEEAVDDSQLPKDRFSAERLKGVDSTLKIQPAELGDSAVYLCASSQETSGYEQYFGPGTRLTVT.

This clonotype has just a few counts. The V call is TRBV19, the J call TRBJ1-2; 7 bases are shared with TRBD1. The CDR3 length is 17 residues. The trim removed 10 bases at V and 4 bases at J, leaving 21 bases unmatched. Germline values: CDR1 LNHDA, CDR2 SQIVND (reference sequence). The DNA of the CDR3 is TGTGCCACCCTTCCGACAGGGTTTGGAGTCCTGCGCTATGGCTACACCTTC. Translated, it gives CATLPTGFGVLRYGYTF.

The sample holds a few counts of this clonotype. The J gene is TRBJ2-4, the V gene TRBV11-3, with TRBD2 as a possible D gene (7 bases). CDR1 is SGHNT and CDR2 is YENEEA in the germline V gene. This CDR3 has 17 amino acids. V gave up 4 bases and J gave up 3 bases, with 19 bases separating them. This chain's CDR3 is CASSSLRGGYGKNIQYF. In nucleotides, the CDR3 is TGTGCCAGCAGCTCCCTGAGGGGGGGTTATGGCAAAAACATTCAGTACTTC. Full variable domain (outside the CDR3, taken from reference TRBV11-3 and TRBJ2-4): EAGVVQSPRYKIIEKKQPVAFWCNPISGHNTLYWYLQNLGQGPELLIRYENEEAVDDSQLPKDRFSAERLKGVDSTLKIQPAELGDSAVYLCASSSLRGGYGKNIQYFGAGTRLSVL.

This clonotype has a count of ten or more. The CDR3 sequence: CASSFTSGAGELFF. DNA of the CDR3: TGTGCCAGCAGCTTTACAAGCGGCGCCGGGGAGCTGTTTTTT. The chain links TRBV7-2 to TRBJ2-2, with TRBD2 as a possible D gene (5 bases). The germline CDR1 and CDR2 sequences are SGHTA and FQGNSA. The ends were cut back, 3 bases at V and 6 bases at J, with 11 bases in the middle. The CDR3 sequence is 14 residues long.

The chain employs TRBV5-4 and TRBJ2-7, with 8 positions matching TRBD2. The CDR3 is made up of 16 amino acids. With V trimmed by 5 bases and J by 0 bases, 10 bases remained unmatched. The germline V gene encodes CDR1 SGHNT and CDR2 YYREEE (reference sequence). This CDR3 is CASRPGLADSSYEQYF. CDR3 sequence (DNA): TGTGCCAGCAGACCCGGACTAGCTGATAGCTCCTACGAGCAGTACTTC.

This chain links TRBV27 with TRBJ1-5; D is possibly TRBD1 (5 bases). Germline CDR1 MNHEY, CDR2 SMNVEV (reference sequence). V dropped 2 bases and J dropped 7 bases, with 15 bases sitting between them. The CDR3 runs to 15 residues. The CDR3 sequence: CASSLRWSGTQPQHF. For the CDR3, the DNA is TGTGCCAGCAGTTTAAGGTGGTCAGGGACCCAGCCCCAGCATTTT.

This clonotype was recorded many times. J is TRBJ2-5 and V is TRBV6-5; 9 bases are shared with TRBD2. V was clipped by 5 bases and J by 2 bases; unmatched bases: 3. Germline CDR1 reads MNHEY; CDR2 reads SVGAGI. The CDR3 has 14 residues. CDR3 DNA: TGTGCCAGCAGTCGACTAGCGGTACAAGAGACCCAGTACTTC. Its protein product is CASSRLAVQETQYF.

The CDR3: CAWSAGTHEQYF. The CDR3, as DNA: TGTGCCTGGAGCGCCGGGACCCACGAGCAGTACTTC. This rearrangement joins TRBV30 to TRBJ2-7, with D possibly called TRBD1 or TRBD2 (5 bases each). The CDR3 totals 12 residues. The germline V gene has CDR1 GTSNPN and CDR2 SVGIG (reference sequence). The germline V and J ends were trimmed by 3 bases and 5 bases, with 11 bases remaining between them.

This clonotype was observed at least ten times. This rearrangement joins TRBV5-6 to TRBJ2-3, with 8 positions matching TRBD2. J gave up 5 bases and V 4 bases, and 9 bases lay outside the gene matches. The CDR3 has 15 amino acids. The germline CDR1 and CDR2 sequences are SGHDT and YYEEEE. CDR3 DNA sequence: TGTGCCAGCAGCCACGGGGGGGGCGTTGGAGATACGCAGTATTTT. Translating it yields CASSHGGGVGDTQYF.

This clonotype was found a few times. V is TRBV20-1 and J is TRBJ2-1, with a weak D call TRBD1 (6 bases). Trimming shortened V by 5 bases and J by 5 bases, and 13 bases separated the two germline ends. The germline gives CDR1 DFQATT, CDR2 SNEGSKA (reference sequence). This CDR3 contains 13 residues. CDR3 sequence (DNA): TGCAGTGCTGGTTCAGGGGCCCACAATGAGCAGTTCTTC. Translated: CSAGSGAHNEQFF.